What follows is one T cell receptor (beta chain) and its context. The V gene lost 6 bases and the J gene lost 6 bases, with 20 bases spanning the gap. The germline V gene has CDR1 MNHEY and CDR2 SMNVEV (reference sequence). The CDR3 loop spans 15 amino acids. This specimen comes from a study of blood T cell repertoires in COVID-19. Authors' analysis steps: Amplifying reference gene primers gave estimates of nucleated cell counts. This table comes from immunoSEQ multiplex PCR, and its TCRdb copy is limited to in-frame clones, with some not included. V, J and clone size are those of that table, while D and trimming were read from the DNA. The data hold roughly 71,000 clones, with 88% observed a single time.

The sequenced material came from peripheral blood. V gene TRBV27 combines with J gene TRBJ1-2, with D tentatively TRBD1 (6 bases). The sequence was obtained from a man aged 45 to 65 with acute or convalescent COVID-19. This CDR3 reads CASRDGGAGSHGYTF. DNA of the CDR3: TGTGCCAGCAGGGACGGGGGGGCCGGATCCCATGGCTACACCTTC.